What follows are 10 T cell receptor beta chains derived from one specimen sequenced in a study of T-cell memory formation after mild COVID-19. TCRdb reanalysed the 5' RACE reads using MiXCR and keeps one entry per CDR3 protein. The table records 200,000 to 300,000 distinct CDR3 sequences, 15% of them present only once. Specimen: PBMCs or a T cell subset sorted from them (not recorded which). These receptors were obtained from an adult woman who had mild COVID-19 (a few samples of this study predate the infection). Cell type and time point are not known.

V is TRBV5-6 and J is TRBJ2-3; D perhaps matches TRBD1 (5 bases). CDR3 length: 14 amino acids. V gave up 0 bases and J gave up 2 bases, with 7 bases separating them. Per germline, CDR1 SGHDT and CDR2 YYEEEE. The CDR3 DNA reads TGTGCCAGCAGCTTGGGGGGCCACACAGATACGCAGTATTTT. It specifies CASSLGGHTDTQYF.

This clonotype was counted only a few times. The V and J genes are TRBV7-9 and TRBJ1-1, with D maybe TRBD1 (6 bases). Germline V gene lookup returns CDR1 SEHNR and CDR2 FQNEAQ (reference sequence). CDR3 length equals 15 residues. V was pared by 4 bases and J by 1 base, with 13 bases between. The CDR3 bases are TGTGCCAGCAGCTCAAAGGGGGGGGGGAACACTGAAGCTTTCTTT. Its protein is CASSSKGGGNTEAFF.

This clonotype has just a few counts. CDR3 region: CASSLYWEDGGNEQFF. The CDR3 coding sequence is TGTGCCAGCAGCCTTTATTGGGAGGATGGCGGCAATGAGCAGTTCTTC. The V call is TRBV11-2, the J call TRBJ2-1; possible D gene TRBD2, 6 bases. The CDR3 has 16 amino acids. The V gene's germline CDR1 is SGHAT and CDR2 FQNNGV. The V gene lost 5 bases and the J gene lost 6 bases, with 20 bases spanning the gap. Full variable domain (rest looked up from reference TRBV11-2 and TRBJ2-1): EAGVAQSPRYKIIEKRQSVAFWCNPISGHATLYWYQQILGQGPKLLIQFQNNGVVDDSQLPKDRFSAERLKGVDSTLKIQPAKLEDSAVYLCASSLYWEDGGNEQFFGPGTRLTVL.

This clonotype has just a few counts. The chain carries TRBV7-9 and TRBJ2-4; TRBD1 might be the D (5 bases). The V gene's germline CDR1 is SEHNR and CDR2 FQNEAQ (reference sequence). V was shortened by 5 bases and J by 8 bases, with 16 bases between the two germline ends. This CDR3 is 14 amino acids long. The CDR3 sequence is CASSPVRQPYIQYF. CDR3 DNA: TGTGCCAGCAGCCCCGTTCGACAGCCCTACATTCAGTACTTC.

The CDR3 protein is CASSERTASNEKLFF. CDR3 coding DNA: TGTGCCAGCAGTGAAAGGACAGCTTCTAATGAAAAACTGTTTTTT. The chain uses TRBV25-1 and TRBJ1-4, with D tentatively TRBD1 (6 bases). The germline gives CDR1 MGHDK, CDR2 SYGVNS. This CDR3 spans 15 amino acids. Deletions cut 2 bases from V and 3 bases from J, with 10 bases between.

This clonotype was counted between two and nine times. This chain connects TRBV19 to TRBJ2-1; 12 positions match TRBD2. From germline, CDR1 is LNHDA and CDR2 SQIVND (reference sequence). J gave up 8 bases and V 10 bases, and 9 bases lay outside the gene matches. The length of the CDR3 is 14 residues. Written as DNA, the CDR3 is TGTGCCACTACGACTAGCGGGAGCAGGCATGAGCAGTTCTTC. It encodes CATTTSGSRHEQFF.

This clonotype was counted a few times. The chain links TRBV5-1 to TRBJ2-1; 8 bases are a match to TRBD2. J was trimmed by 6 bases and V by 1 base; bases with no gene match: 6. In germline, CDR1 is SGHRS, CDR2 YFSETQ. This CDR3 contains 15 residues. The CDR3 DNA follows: TGCGCCAGCAGCTTGCGGGGACTAGGAGGCAATGAGCAGTTCTTC. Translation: CASSLRGLGGNEQFF.

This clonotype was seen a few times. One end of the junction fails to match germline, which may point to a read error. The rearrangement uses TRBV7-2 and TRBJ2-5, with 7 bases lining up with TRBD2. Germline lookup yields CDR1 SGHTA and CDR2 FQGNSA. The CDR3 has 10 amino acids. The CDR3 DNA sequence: TGTGCCAGCAGCCCGCGGGGACTAACTTTC. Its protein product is CASSPRGLTF.

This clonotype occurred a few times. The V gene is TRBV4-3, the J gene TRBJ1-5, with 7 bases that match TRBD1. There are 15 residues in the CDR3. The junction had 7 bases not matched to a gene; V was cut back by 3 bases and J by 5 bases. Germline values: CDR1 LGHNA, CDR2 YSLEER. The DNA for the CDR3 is TGCGCCAGCAGCCAGGACCGGGACAGCTATCAGCCCCAGCATTTT. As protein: CASSQDRDSYQPQHF.

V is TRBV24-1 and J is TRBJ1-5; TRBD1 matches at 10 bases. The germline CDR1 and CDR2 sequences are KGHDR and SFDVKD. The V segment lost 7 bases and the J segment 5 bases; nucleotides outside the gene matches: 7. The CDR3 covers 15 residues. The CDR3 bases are TGTGCCACCAGCCCAGACAGGGGGCTTGATCAGCCCCAGCATTTT. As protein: CATSPDRGLDQPQHF.